One T cell receptor beta chain is described in this entry. Its antigen is unidentified. A much more abundant neighbour one base away suggests this may be a read error. The DNA is left out, because the CDR3 cannot be placed on it with certainty; the CDR3 is given as TCRdb lists it. The donors, healthy Caucasians from Russia, were aged 6 to 90. Per germline, CDR1 DFQATT and CDR2 SNEGSKA (reference sequence). The CDR3 sequence runs 17 residues, both termini included. This specimen belongs to a study of blood T cells in healthy people across ages. Using a J-beta primer mix together with a sample-barcoded 5' primer, a second PCR was run for about 6 to 12 cycles. There were at least 2.5 million CDR3-containing paired-end reads obtained from each sample. TCRdb re-called the 5' RACE reads through MiXCR, storing one row per CDR3 protein. The table shows 750,000 to 950,000 distinct CDR3 sequences, with roughly 50% occurring only once.

Findings and caveats of the study: Any conclusive comparison of naive versus antigen-experienced cells was prevented by using unsorted PBMCs.

The chain is built from TRBV20-1 and TRBJ1-3; TRBD1, the D gene given by the table, was not confirmed from the DNA. The source of this sequence is a man at least 80 years old in good health. The specimen sequenced was blood. CDR3 loop: CSAQPTVGGGSGNTTYF.